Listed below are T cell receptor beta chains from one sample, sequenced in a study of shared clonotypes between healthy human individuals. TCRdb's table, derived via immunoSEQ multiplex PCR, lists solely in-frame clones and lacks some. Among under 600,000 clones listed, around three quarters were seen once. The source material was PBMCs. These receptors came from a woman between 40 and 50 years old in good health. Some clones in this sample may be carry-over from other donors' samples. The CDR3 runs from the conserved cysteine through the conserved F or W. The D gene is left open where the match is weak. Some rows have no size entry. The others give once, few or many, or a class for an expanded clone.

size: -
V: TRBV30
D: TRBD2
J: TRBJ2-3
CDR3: CAWTSGSVDTQYF
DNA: TGTGCCTGGACTAGCGGGAGTGTAGATACGCAGTATTTT

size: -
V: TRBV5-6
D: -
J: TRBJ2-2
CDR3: CASSLGSRASTGELFF
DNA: TGTGCCAGCAGCTTGGGGTCCAGGGCGAGCACCGGGGAGCTGTTTTTT

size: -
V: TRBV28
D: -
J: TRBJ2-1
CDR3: CASSPGDTRYNEQFF
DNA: TGTGCCAGCAGTCCTGGGGACACCCGCTACAATGAGCAGTTCTTC

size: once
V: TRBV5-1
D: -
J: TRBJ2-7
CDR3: CASSLMPPGAEQYF
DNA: TGCGCCAGCAGCTTGATGCCCCCCGGGGCCGAGCAGTACTTC

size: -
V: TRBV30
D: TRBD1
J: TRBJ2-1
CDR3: CAWNRGQPYNEQFF
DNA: TGTGCCTGGAACCGGGGACAGCCCTACAATGAGCAGTTCTTC

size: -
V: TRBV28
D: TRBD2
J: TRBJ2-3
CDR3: CASISGAFTDTQYF
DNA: TGTGCCAGCATTAGCGGGGCCTTCACAGATACGCAGTATTTT

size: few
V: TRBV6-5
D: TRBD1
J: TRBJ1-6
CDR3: CASSSGTGDASPLHF
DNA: TGTGCCAGCAGTTCAGGGACAGGGGATGCTTCACCCCTCCACTTT

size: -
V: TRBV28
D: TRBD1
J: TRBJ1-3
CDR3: CASSWTQRGPGGNTIYF
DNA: TGTGCCAGCAGTTGGACCCAAAGGGGGCCGGGGGGAAACACCATATATTTT

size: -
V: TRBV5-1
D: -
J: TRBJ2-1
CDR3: CASSSGSQYNEQFF
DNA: TGCGCCAGCAGCTCCGGGAGTCAGTACAATGAGCAGTTCTTC

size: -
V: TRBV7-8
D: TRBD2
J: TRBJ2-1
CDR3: CASRTGGGTSGNNEQFF
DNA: TGTGCCAGCAGAACGGGAGGGGGGACTAGCGGGAACAATGAGCAGTTCTTC

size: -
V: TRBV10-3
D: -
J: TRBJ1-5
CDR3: CAISDSGHQPQHF
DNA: TGTGCCATCAGCGACAGCGGTCATCAGCCCCAGCATTTT

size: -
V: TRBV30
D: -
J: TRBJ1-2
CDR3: CAWTTTNYGYTF
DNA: TGTGCCTGGACCACGACTAACTATGGCTACACCTTC

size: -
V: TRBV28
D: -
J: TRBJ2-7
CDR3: CASRRVGIYEQYF
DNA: TGTGCCAGCAGAAGGGTCGGGATCTACGAGCAGTACTTC

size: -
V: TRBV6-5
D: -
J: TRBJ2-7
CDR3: CASKGPETYEQYF
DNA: TGTGCCAGCAAAGGACCTGAAACCTACGAGCAGTACTTC

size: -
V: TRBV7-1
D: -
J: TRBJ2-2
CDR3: CASSPRVGGAGELFF
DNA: TGTGCCAGCAGCCCCAGGGTGGGCGGCGCCGGGGAGCTGTTTTTT

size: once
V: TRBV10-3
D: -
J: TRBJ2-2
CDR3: CAISGRMLSGELFF
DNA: TGTGCCATCAGTGGTAGGATGTTGTCCGGGGAGCTGTTTTTT

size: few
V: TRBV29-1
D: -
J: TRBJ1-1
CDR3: CSVGVQNTEAFF
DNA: TGCAGCGTCGGGGTGCAGAACACTGAAGCTTTCTTT

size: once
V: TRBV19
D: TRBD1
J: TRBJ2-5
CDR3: CASSYRGLRETQYF
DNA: TGTGCCAGTAGCTACAGGGGGCTTCGGGAGACCCAGTACTTC

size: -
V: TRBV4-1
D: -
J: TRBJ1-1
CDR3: CASSHLWSFEGDNTEAFF
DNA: TGCGCCAGCAGCCACCTCTGGAGCTTCGAGGGGGATAACACTGAAGCTTTCTTT

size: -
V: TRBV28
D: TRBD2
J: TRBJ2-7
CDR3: CASSYSGRAKGLYEQYF
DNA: TGTGCCAGCAGTTATAGCGGGAGGGCCAAGGGACTCTACGAGCAGTACTTC

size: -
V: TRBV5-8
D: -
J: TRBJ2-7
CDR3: CASSLGFYEQYF
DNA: TGTGCCAGCAGCTTGGGTTTCTACGAGCAGTACTTC

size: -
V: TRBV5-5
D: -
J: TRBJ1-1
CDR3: CASSLFLPGVGVNTEAFF
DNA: TGTGCCAGCAGCTTGTTTCTTCCAGGGGTTGGGGTGAACACTGAAGCTTTCTTT

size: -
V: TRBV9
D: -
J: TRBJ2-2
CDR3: CASKPEPNTGELFF
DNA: TGTGCCAGCAAGCCGGAGCCCAACACCGGGGAGCTGTTTTTT

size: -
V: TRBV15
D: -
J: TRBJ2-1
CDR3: CATSRAGGEQFF
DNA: TGTGCCACCAGCAGAGCCGGGGGTGAGCAGTTCTTC

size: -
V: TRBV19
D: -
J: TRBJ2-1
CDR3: CASTVSYGVYNEQFF
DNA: TGTGCCAGTACGGTTAGCTACGGAGTTTACAATGAGCAGTTCTTC

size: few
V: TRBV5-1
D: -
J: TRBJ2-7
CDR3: CASSLGAGTDHSYEQYF
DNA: TGCGCCAGCAGCTTGGGAGCCGGGACGGATCACTCCTACGAGCAGTACTTC

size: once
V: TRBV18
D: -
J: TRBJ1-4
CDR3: CASSPTTGTANEKLFF
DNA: TGTGCCAGCTCACCAACAACCGGGACGGCAAATGAAAAACTGTTTTTT

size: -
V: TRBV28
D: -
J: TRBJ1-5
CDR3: CASIQGGRVSNQPQHF
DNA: TGTGCCAGCATCCAAGGGGGGAGAGTGAGCAATCAGCCCCAGCATTTT

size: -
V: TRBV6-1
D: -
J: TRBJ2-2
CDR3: CASSAILGPGELFF
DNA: TGTGCCAGCAGTGCGATCTTGGGCCCCGGGGAGCTGTTTTTT

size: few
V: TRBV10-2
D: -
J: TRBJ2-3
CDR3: CASTERGDTQYF
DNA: TGCGCCAGCACCGAGAGGGGGGATACGCAGTATTTT

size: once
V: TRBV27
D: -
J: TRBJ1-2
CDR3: CASSPGPNYGYTF
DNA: TGTGCCAGCAGTCCGGGGCCAAACTATGGCTACACCTTC

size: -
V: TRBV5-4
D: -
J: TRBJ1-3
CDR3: CASSLETGNTIYF
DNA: TGTGCCAGCAGCTTGGAGACTGGAAACACCATATATTTT

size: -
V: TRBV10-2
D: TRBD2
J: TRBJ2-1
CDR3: CASRAGGPSNEQFF
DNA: TGCGCCAGCAGGGCGGGAGGGCCGAGCAATGAGCAGTTCTTC

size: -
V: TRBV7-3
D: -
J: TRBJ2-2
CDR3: CASSLRKGSTGELFF
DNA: TGTGCCAGCAGCCTCAGAAAGGGGTCGACCGGGGAGCTGTTTTTT

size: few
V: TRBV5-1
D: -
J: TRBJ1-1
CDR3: CASSLSWGSQGGYTEAFF
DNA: TGCGCCAGCAGCTTGTCATGGGGTTCGCAGGGAGGGTACACTGAAGCTTTCTTT

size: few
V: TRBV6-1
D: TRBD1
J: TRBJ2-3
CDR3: CASKLQGATDTQYF
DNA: TGTGCCAGCAAATTACAGGGGGCAACAGATACGCAGTATTTT

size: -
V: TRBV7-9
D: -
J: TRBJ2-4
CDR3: CASSHIGQGTNIQYF
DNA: TGTGCCAGCAGCCACATCGGCCAGGGGACGAACATTCAGTACTTC

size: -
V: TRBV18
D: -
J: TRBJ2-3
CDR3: CASSPDGSSTDTQYF
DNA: TGTGCCAGCTCACCCGACGGTTCTAGCACAGATACGCAGTATTTT

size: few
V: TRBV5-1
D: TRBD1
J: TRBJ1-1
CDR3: CASCIQGRDTEAFF
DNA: TGCGCCAGCTGCATACAGGGGCGGGACACTGAAGCTTTCTTT

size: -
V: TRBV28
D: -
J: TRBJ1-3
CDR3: CASSLWDGGAGNTIYF
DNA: TGTGCCAGCAGTTTATGGGACGGGGGGGCTGGAAACACCATATATTTT

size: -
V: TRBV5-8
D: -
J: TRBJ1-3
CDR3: CASFRAGNTIYF
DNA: TGTGCCAGTTTCAGGGCTGGAAACACCATATATTTT

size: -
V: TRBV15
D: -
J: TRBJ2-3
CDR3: CATRGLRTTDTQYF
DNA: TGTGCCACCAGGGGACTGAGGACCACAGATACGCAGTATTTT

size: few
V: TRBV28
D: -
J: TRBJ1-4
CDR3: CASKFTNEKLFF
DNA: TGTGCCAGCAAATTTACTAATGAAAAACTGTTTTTT

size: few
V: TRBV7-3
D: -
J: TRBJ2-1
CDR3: CASSLRQATYNEQFF
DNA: TGTGCCAGCAGCTTAAGACAGGCGACCTACAATGAGCAGTTCTTC

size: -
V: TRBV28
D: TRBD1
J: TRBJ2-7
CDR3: CASSLRVGRGTGQYF
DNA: TGTGCCAGCAGTTTAAGGGTGGGCAGGGGGACGGGGCAGTACTTC

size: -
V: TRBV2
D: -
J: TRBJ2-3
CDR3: CASSAGTRTDTQYF
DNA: TGTGCCAGCAGTGCAGGGACACGCACAGATACGCAGTATTTT

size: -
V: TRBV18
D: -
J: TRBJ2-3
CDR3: CASSPVAAADTQYF
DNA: TGTGCCAGCTCACCAGTGGCGGCGGCAGATACGCAGTATTTT

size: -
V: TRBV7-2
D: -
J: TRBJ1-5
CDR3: CASSLVTGNNQPQHF
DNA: TGTGCCAGCAGCTTAGTAACAGGAAACAATCAGCCCCAGCATTTT

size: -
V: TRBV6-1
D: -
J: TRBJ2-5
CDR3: CASSDSATQETQYF
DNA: TGTGCCAGCAGTGACTCGGCAACTCAAGAGACCCAGTACTTC

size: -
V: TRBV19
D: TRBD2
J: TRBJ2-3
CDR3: CASSIKGFSGNFPPDTQYF
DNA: TGTGCCAGTAGTATCAAAGGATTTAGCGGGAACTTCCCCCCAGATACGCAGTATTTT

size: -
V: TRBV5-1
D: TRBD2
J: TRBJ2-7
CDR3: CASSLTSGAYEQYF
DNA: TGCGCCAGCAGCTTGACTAGCGGGGCTTACGAGCAGTACTTC

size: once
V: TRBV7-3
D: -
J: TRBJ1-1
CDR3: CASSLTALAGAEAFF
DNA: TGTGCCAGCAGCTTAACGGCTTTGGCAGGCGCTGAAGCTTTCTTT

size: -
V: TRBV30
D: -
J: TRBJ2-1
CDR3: CAWADHYNEQFF
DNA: TGTGCCTGGGCGGACCACTACAATGAGCAGTTCTTC

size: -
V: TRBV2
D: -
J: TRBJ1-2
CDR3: CASSEVHYGYTF
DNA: TGTGCCAGCAGTGAAGTACATTATGGCTACACCTTC

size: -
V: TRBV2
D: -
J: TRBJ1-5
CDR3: CASSDPSSNQPQHF
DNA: TGTGCCAGCAGTGACCCGTCGAGCAATCAGCCCCAGCATTTT